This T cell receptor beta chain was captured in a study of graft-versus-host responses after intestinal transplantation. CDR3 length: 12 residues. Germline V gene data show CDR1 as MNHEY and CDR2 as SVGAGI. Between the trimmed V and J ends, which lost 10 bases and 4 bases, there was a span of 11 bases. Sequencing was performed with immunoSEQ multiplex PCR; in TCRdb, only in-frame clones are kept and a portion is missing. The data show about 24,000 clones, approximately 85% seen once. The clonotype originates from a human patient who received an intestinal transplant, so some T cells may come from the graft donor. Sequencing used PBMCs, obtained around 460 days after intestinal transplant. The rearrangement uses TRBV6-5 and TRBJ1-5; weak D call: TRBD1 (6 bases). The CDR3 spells CATGQLNQPQHF. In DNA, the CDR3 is TGTGCCACTGGACAGCTAAATCAGCCCCAGCATTTT.